This TCR beta chain was observed in a study of cytomegalovirus exposure and HLA in healthy donors (dated by TCRdb to about 2017). For the study in its entirety: A later analysis indicated that the roughly 120 validation repertoires were generated on the platform also employed for the roughly 650 repertoires of the first cohort. The study was designed to test whether signatures of past pathogen exposure could be identified by cataloging public T cell receptors. A separate validation cohort of over 95 different subjects was used in addition to the 666-subject first cohort. To predict cytomegalovirus infection status, the study brought together high-throughput TCR immunosequencing, statistical association of individual TCRs with disease status, and machine learning. General study outcomes and caveats: In a later analysis, TCRs clustered in the first cohort were found to also tend to co-occur in the roughly 130 validation repertoires, with 85% to 95% of cluster scores above 0. A later analysis lacked HLA typing for the validation cohort, so it scored co-occurrence in that cohort across all 130 or so repertoires. The classifier was reported to diagnose cytomegalovirus status with high specificity and sensitivity in both the original and validation cohorts. In the study, 150 to 200 TCR beta chains were listed as associated with cytomegalovirus. A few of the identified cytomegalovirus-associated TCR beta chains were confirmed in vitro to be specific for cytomegalovirus antigens. Across donors, most TCR sequences were observed very rarely, whereas some public TCRs were present in many individuals. It was suggested by the authors that the approach could potentially be generalized to other disease states and immunological phenotypes.

CDR1 is given as MNHEY and CDR2 as SVGAGI, both from the germline V gene. Measured from the cysteine to the phenylalanine, the CDR3 is 15 residues long. Only the CDR3 region is kept as DNA, spanning 45 bases read in frame from base 1. V is reduced by 5 bases and J by 4 bases, leaving a spacing of 15 bases between them. A remark on this clone: What this receptor recognizes is not known. There are no base qualities to consult, and no much larger clone falls within one base.

The library was generated by the immunoSEQ multiplex PCR assay. The original methods were these. A statistical classification framework was built to diagnose cytomegalovirus status from the catalog of TCR beta chain sequences. Here the immuneACCESS table is served through TCRdb, limited to in-frame sequences with V and J called. Missing clones are a known gap in these copies; in checked studies unresolved V genes cover under half, and the rest lacks a known reason. V and J calls plus clone size are reproduced from that table; the DNA served to infer D and trimming. The sample includes 150,000 to 200,000 clones, with around four fifths observed a single time. Approximately 2% of the sample is in the top ten clones. The donors were included in the validation cohort of 120 subjects, a group kept apart from the approximately 650-subject first cohort.

Recombination joined TRBV6-5 with TRBJ1-3, with a weak D call of TRBD1 (5 bases match). The source is a man aged 25-45 years in good health and CMV-seropositive. Sequencing was carried out using PBMCs. The CDR3 has the sequence CASSRGGGTGNTIYF. The nucleotide sequence is TGTGCCAGCAGTCGCGGGGGGGGGACGGGAAACACCATATATTTT.